The 16 T cell receptor beta chains given below trace back to one sample, sequenced in a study of T cells after yellow fever vaccination (dated by TCRdb to the late 2010s). What this sample's treatment or condition label stands for: live attenuated yellow fever vaccine strain. Library prep was done by 5' RACE. Sequencing used an Illumina NovaSeq 6000. Starting from the raw public reads, TCRdb applied fastp trimming at Q25, assembled clones with MiXCR and retained in-frame beta chains. CDR3 protein sequences are deduplicated, and each keeps its most common genes and DNA. The sample records roughly 99,000 distinct CDR3 sequences, around 5.8% of which are singletons. In total, the top ten clones hold just over 40% of the sample. Sample: CD8+ T cells sorted from PBMCs, taken 10 days after the yellow fever booster vaccination. The receptors were sampled from a young man who received the YFV17D yellow fever vaccine.

This clonotype was seen a handful of times. The chain is built from TRBV7-9 and TRBJ2-7; no clear D gene. This CDR3 comprises 14 residues. The ends were cut back, 5 bases at V and 2 bases at J, with 13 bases in the middle. CDR1 is SEHNR and CDR2 is FQNEAQ in the germline V gene (reference sequence). The CDR3 DNA follows: TGTGCCAGCAGCCCGGCGGACGGAACCTACGAGCAGTACGTC. This sequence encodes CASSPADGTYEQYV.

Many counts were recorded for this clonotype. The gene calls are TRBV7-8 and TRBJ2-1; 9 bases align to TRBD2. Germline trimming cut 2 bases from V and 7 bases from J; bases unmatched to any gene: 9. This CDR3 spans 16 amino acids. Germline V gene data show CDR1 as SGHVS and CDR2 as FQNEAQ. DNA for the CDR3: TGTGCCAGCAGCTTATCTGGCGGGGGGGCGAGGAATGAGCAGTTCTTC. It is translated as CASSLSGGGARNEQFF. The variable domain in full, completed from reference TRBV7-8 and TRBJ2-1, reads GAGVSQSPRYKVAKRGQDVALRCDPISGHVSLFWYQQALGQGPEFLTYFQNEAQLDKSGLPSDRFFAERPEGSVSTLKIQRTQQEDSAVYLCASSLSGGGARNEQFFGPGTRLTVL.

This rearrangement joins TRBV7-9 to TRBJ2-5; tentative D call: TRBD2 (5 bases). The CDR3 is 13 amino acids. Germline CDR1 reads SEHNR; CDR2 reads FQNEAQ (reference sequence). The ends were cut back, 5 bases at V and 9 bases at J, with 16 bases in the middle. The chain's CDR3 is CASSPTQKGAQYF. The CDR3 DNA reads TGTGCCAGCAGCCCGACTCAGAAGGGAGCCCAGTACTTC.

This clonotype turned up a few times. V usage is TRBV5-1 and J usage is TRBJ1-1, with 7 bases identical to TRBD1. CDR1 and CDR2 from the germline V gene are SGHRS and YFSETQ. V shed 0 bases and J 0 bases; nucleotides not matched to a gene: 8. The CDR3 is 17 residues long. For the CDR3, the DNA is TGCGCCAGCAGCTTGGCCAATCAGGGACAGATGAACACTGAAGCTTTCTTT. This codes for CASSLANQGQMNTEAFF.

This chain uses TRBV11-3 with TRBJ2-2, with 10 bases that match TRBD1. V was clipped by 4 bases and J by 4 bases; unmatched bases: 3. CDR3 length: 15 amino acids. Germline CDR1 and CDR2: SGHNT and YENEEA. CDR3 bases: TGTGCCAGCAGCTCCCGGGACAGGGGCACCGGGGAGCTGTTTTTT. This sequence encodes CASSSRDRGTGELFF.

This chain links TRBV11-1 with TRBJ1-1, with a possible D match to TRBD1 (6 bases). Between the trimmed V and J ends, which lost 4 bases and 1 base, there was a span of 16 bases. The germline gives CDR1 SGHAT, CDR2 FQDESV (reference sequence). The CDR3 runs to 16 residues. The CDR3 region is CASSSEQGNPNTEAFF. CDR3 sequence (DNA): TGTGCCAGCAGCTCGGAACAGGGCAACCCGAACACTGAAGCTTTCTTT.

The chain employs TRBV4-1 and TRBJ2-2; D not resolved. Germline V gene data show CDR1 as MGHRA and CDR2 as YSYEKL. Trimming left V 2 bases short and J 0 bases short, with 10 bases between. There are 16 residues in the CDR3. The CDR3 is CASSQIQPANTGELFF. CDR3 nucleotides: TGCGCCAGCAGCCAAATTCAACCTGCGAACACCGGGGAGCTGTTTTTT.

This clonotype was observed a few times. The rearrangement links TRBV29-1 to TRBJ2-2; D tentatively reads TRBD1 or TRBD2 (5 bases each). Germline CDR1 is SQVTM and CDR2 is ANQGSEA. The CDR3 is 14 residues long. V was clipped by 3 bases and J by 3 bases, with 11 bases between them. This CDR3 reads CSVEWGTYTGELFF. CDR3 DNA sequence: TGCAGCGTTGAGTGGGGGACCTACACCGGGGAGCTGTTTTTT.

This rearrangement joins TRBV27 to TRBJ2-1; possibly TRBD1 or TRBD2 for D (5 bases each). The V end was cut by 2 bases, the J end by 5 bases, with 13 bases between. The CDR3 sequence is 15 residues long. Per germline, CDR1 MNHEY and CDR2 SMNVEV (reference sequence). The CDR3 nucleotides are TGTGCCAGCAGTTTAGTTCCGGGACCGAACAATGAGCAGTTCTTC. Protein product: CASSLVPGPNNEQFF.

The chain recombines TRBV20-1 with TRBJ2-3, with 7 bases that match TRBD2. J gave up 7 bases and V 6 bases, and 13 bases lay outside the gene matches. This CDR3 has 14 amino acids. Germline V lookup: CDR1 DFQATT, CDR2 SNEGSKA (reference sequence). CDR3 amino acids: CSAEAGTEIYTQYF. CDR3 DNA: TGCAGTGCGGAAGCGGGGACCGAAATTTATACGCAGTATTTT.

This clonotype was found a few times. The rearrangement uses TRBV19 and TRBJ2-1, with D hard to call. The CDR3 totals 11 residues. Germline CDR1 and CDR2: LNHDA and SQIVND (reference sequence). Trimming cost V 7 bases and J 8 bases, with 9 bases left between them. CDR3 loop: CASTPGDEQFF. The CDR3 DNA reads as TGTGCCAGTACCCCAGGCGATGAGCAGTTCTTC.

This clonotype has just a few counts. The chain couples TRBV20-1 to TRBJ2-7; D is unresolved. This CDR3 spans 15 amino acids. V lost 5 bases and J lost 0, with 17 bases in between. Germline CDR1 is DFQATT and CDR2 is SNEGSKA (reference sequence). CDR3 residues: CSAEDTRESSYEQYV. CDR3 DNA: TGCAGTGCTGAAGATACAAGGGAAAGCTCCTACGAGCAGTACGTC.

This clonotype was counted a few times. This chain uses TRBV28 with TRBJ1-1; D gene unclear. The CDR3 runs to 12 residues. The V and J ends lost 2 bases and 8 bases respectively, with 9 bases between them. Per germline, CDR1 MDHEN and CDR2 SYDVKM. The CDR3 DNA sequence: TGTGCCAGCAGTTTACTCTTCAGAGAAGCTTTCTTT. As protein: CASSLLFREAFF. The full variable domain, rest sourced from reference TRBV28 and TRBJ1-1, is DVKVTQSSRYLVKRTGEKVFLECVQDMDHENMFWYRQDPGLGLRLIYFSYDVKMKEKGDIPEGYSVSREKKERFSLILESASTNQTSMYLCASSLLFREAFFGQGTRLTVV.

V gene TRBV15 combines with J gene TRBJ2-3; 7 bases are shared with TRBD1. V trimming: 4 bases; J trimming: 4 bases; junction bases outside the gene matches: 8. Germline assignment: CDR1 LNHNV and CDR2 YYDKDF (reference sequence). This CDR3 is built from 15 residues. The CDR3 nucleotides are TGTGCCACCAGCACCCGGGACAGTATCCCAGATACGCAGTATTTT. Amino acid sequence: CATSTRDSIPDTQYF.

This clonotype was counted between two and nine times. The chain uses TRBV6-5 and TRBJ1-5; D is possibly TRBD1 (6 bases). The CDR3 spans 13 residues. Trimming pared 4 bases from V and 3 bases from J, leaving 7 bases between. The V gene's germline CDR1 is MNHEY and CDR2 SVGAGI. In DNA form, the CDR3 reads TGTGCCAGCAGTTCAGGGGACAATCAGCCCCAGCATTTT. Residues: CASSSGDNQPQHF.

V and J are TRBV11-3 and TRBJ2-7; no clear D gene. V gave up 5 bases and J gave up 5 bases, with 16 bases separating them. This CDR3 spans 14 amino acids. Germline V gives CDR1 SGHNT, CDR2 YENEEA. The CDR3 region is CASSPRGKVNEQYF. The CDR3 nucleotides read TGTGCCAGCAGCCCCCGTGGGAAGGTAAACGAGCAGTACTTC. The full variable domain, completed using reference TRBV11-3 and TRBJ2-7, is EAGVVQSPRYKIIEKKQPVAFWCNPISGHNTLYWYLQNLGQGPELLIRYENEEAVDDSQLPKDRFSAERLKGVDSTLKIQPAELGDSAVYLCASSPRGKVNEQYFGPGTRLTVT.